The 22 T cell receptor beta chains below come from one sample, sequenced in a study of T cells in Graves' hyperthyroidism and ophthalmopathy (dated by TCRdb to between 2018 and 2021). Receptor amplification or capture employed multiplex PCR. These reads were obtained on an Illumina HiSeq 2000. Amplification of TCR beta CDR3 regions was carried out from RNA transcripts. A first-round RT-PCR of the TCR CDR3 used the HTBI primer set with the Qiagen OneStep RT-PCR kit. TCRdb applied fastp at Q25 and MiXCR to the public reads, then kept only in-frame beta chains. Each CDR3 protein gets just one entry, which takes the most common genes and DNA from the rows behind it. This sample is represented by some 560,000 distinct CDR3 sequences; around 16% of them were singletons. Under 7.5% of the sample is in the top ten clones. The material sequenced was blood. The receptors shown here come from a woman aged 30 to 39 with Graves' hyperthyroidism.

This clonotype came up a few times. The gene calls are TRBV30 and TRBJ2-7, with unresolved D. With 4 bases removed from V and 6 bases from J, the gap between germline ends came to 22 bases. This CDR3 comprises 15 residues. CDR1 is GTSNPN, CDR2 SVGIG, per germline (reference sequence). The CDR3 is CAWIPDTTTVAEQYF. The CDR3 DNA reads TGTGCCTGGATCCCCGATACTACGACGGTCGCCGAGCAGTACTTC.

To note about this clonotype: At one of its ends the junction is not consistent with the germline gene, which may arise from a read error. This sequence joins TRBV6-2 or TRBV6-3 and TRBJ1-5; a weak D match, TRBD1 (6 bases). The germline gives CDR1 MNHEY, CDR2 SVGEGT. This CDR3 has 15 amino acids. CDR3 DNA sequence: TGTGCCGGCAGTTATAACCGGGACATATATCAGCCCCAGCATTTT. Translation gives CAGSYNRDIYQPQHF.

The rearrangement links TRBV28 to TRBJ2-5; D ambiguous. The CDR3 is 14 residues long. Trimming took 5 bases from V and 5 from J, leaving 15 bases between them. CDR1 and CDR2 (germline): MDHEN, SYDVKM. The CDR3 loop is CASSLTPLGETQYF. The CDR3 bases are TGTGCCAGCAGTCTTACCCCCCTCGGGGAGACCCAGTACTTC.

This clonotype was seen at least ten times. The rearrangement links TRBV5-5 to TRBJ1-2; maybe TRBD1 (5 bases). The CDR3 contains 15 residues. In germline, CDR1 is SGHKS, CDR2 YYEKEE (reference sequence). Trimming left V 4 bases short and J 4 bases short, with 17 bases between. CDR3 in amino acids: CASSPRGAGLYGYTF. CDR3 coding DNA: TGTGCCAGCAGCCCCAGAGGGGCAGGCCTCTATGGCTACACCTTC.

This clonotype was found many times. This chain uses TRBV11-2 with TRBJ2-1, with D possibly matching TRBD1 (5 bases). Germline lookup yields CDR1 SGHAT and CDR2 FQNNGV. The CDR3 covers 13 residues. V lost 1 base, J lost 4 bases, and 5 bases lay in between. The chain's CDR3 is CASSLGQYNEQFF. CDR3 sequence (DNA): TGTGCCAGCAGCTTAGGACAGTACAATGAGCAGTTCTTC.

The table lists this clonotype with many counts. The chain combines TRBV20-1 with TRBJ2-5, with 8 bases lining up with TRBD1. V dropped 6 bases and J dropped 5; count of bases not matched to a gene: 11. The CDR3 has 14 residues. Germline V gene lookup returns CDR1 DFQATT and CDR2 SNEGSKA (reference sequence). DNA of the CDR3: TGCAGTGCCGATTATTCGACAGGGGAGGAGACCCAGTACTTC. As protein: CSADYSTGEETQYF.

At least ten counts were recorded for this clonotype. The CDR3 nucleotides are TGTGCCTGGAAGACTATGAGCGGATTAAGCTCCTACAATGAGCAGTTCTTC. Translation gives CAWKTMSGLSSYNEQFF. V gene TRBV30 combines with J gene TRBJ2-1, with a weak D call TRBD2 (5 bases). This CDR3 comprises 17 residues. The germline CDR1 and CDR2 sequences are GTSNPN and SVGIG (reference sequence). V gave up 4 bases and J gave up 0 bases, with 19 bases separating them.

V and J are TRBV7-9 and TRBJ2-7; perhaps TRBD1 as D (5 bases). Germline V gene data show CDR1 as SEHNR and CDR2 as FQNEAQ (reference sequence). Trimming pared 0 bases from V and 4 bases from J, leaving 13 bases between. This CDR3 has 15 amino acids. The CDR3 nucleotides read TGTGCCAGCAGCTTAGCTAGGGGATTTGGTTACGAGCAGTACTTC. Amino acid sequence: CASSLARGFGYEQYF.

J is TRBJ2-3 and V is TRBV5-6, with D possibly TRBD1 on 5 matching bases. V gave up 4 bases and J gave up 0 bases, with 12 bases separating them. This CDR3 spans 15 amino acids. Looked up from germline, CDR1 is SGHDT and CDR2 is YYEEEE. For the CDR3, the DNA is TGTGCCAGCAGCCGTGGGGCGGTTAGCACAGATACGCAGTATTTT. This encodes CASSRGAVSTDTQYF.

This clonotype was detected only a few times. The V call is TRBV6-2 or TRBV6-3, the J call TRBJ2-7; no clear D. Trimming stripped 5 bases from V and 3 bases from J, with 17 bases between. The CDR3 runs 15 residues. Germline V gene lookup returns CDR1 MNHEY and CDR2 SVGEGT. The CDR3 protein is CASSPPARKLYEQYF. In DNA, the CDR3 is TGTGCCAGCAGTCCCCCCGCACGGAAGCTCTACGAGCAGTACTTC.

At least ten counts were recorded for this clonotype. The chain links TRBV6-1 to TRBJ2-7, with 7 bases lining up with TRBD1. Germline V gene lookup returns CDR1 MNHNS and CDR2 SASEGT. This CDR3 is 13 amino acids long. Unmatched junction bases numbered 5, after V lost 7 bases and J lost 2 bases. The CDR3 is CASNDREPYEQYF. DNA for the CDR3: TGTGCCAGCAATGACAGGGAACCCTACGAGCAGTACTTC.

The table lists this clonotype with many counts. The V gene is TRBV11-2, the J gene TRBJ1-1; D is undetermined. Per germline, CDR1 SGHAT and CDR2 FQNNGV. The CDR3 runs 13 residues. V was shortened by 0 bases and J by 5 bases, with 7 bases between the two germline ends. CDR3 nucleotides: TGTGCCAGCAGCTTAGAAATACGGACTGAAGCTTTCTTT. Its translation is CASSLEIRTEAFF.

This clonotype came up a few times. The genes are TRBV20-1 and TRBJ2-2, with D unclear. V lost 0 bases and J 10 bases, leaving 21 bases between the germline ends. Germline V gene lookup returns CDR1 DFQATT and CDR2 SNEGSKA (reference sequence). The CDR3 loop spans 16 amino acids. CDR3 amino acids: CSARDYQAPSPVELFF. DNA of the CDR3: TGCAGTGCTAGAGATTATCAGGCCCCTTCACCGGTGGAGCTGTTTTTT.

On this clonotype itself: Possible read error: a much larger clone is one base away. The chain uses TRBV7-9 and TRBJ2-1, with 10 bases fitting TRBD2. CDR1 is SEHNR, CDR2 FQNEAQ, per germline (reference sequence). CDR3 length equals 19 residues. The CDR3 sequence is CASSPRPFLAGEGKNEQLF. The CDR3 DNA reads TGTGCCAGCAGCCCGCGACCGTTCCTAGCGGGAGAGGGTAAAAATGAGCAGCTCTTC.

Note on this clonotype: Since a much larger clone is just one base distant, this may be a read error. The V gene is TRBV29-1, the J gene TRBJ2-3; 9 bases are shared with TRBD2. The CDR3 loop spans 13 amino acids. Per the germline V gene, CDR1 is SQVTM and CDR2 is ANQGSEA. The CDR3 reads CSVPVAGADAQYF. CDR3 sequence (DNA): TGCAGCGTCCCCGTAGCGGGAGCAGATGCGCAGTATTTT.

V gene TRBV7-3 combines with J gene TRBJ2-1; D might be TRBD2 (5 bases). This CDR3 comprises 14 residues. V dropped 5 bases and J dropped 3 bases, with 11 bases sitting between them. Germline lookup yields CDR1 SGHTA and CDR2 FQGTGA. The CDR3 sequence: CASSPLTSYNEQFF. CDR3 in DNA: TGTGCCAGCAGCCCCCTTACTAGCTACAATGAGCAGTTCTTC.

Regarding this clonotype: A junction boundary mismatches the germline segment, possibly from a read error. The CDR3 is CASSLRLAGAETQCF. DNA for the CDR3: TGCGCCAGCAGCCTGCGATTAGCGGGAGCTGAGACCCAGTGCTTC. The gene calls are TRBV5-1 and TRBJ2-5; 9 bases agree with TRBD2. Germline V gene sequence: CDR1 SGHRS, CDR2 YFSETQ. This CDR3 comprises 15 residues.

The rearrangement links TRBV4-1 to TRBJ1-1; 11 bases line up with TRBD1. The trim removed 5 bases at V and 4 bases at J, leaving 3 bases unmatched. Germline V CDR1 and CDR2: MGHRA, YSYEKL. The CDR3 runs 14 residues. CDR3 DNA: TGCGCCAGCAGCAGGACAGGGGGCCTCACTGAAGCTTTCTTT. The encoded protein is CASSRTGGLTEAFF.

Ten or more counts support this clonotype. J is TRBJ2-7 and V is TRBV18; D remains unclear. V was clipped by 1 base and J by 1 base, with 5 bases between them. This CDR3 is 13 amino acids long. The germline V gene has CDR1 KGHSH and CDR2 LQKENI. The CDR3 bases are TGTGCCAGCTCACCACGAGAGTCCTACGAGCAGTACTTC. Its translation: CASSPRESYEQYF.

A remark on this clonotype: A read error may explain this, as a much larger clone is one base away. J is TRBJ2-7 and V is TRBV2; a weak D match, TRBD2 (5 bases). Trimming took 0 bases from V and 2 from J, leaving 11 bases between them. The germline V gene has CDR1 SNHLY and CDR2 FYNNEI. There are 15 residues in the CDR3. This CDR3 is CASSEARPAAYEQYF. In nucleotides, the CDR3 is TGTGCCAGCAGTGAAGCGCGACCAGCGGCCTACGAGCAGTACTTC.

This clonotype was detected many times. CDR3 region: CASSLGGYSYNEQFF. CDR3 bases: TGTGCCAGCAGTTTAGGGGGGTACTCCTACAATGAGCAGTTCTTC. V gene TRBV28 combines with J gene TRBJ2-1; perhaps TRBD2 as D (6 bases). Trimming stripped 2 bases from V and 0 bases from J, with 8 bases between. Germline CDR1 is MDHEN and CDR2 is SYDVKM. The CDR3 consists of 15 residues.

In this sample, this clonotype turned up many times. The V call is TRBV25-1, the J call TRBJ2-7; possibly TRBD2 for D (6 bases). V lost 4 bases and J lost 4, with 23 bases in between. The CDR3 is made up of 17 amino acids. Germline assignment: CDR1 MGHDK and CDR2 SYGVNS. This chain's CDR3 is CASSGQRRFAGPYEQYF. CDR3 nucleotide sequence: TGTGCCAGCAGTGGACAGCGACGGTTTGCGGGACCTTACGAGCAGTACTTC.